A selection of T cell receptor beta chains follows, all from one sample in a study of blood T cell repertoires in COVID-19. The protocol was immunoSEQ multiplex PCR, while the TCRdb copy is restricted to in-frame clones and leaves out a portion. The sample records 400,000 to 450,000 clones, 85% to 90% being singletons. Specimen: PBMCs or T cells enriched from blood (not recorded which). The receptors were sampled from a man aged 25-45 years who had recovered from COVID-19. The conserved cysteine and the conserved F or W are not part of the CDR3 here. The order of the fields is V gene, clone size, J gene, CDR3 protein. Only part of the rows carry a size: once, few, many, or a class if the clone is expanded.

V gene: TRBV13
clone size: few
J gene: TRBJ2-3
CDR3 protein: ASSSSGGSTDTQY

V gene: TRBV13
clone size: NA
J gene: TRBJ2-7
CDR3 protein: ASSPSWRNTYEQY

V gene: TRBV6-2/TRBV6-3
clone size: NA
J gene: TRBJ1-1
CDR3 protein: ASSYSQKAF

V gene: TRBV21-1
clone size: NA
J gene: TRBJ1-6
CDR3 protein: ASSKSAGGNSPLH

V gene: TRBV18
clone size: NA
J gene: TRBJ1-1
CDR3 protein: ASSPQHQRGTEAF

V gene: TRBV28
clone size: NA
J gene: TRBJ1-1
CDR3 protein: ASPPGGQGAEAF

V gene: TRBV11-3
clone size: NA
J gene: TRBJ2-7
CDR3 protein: ASSHGTSREQY

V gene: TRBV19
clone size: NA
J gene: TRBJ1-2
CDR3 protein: AVRGRANYGYT

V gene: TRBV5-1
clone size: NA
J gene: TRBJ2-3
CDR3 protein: ASSDSGTDTQY

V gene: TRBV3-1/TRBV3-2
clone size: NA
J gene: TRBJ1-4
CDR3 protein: ASSQVLIGTVNEKLF

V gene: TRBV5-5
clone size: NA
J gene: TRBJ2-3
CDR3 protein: ASVRDYSTDTQY

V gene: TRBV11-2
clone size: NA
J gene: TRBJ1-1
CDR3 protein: ASSLVQDTEAF

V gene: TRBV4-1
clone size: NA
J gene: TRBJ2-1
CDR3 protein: ASSQGLAGGNEQF

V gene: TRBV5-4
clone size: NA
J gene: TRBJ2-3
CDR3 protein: ASTTSGSFDTQY

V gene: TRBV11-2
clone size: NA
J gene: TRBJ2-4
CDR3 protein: ASSSSGTLAKNIQY

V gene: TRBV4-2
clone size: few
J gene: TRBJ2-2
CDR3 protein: ASSQGRGSSGELF